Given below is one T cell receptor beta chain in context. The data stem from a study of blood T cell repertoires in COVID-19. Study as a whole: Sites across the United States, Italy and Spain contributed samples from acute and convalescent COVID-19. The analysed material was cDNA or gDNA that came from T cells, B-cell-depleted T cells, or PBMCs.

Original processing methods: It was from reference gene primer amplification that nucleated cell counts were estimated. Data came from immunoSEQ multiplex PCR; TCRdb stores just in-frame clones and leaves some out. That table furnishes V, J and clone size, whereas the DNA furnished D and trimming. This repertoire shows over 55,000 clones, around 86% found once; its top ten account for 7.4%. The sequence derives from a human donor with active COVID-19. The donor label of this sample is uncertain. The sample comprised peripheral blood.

The CDR3 region is CASTGVTGELFF. In DNA form, the CDR3 reads TGTGCCAGCACCGGGGTCACCGGGGAGCTGTTTTTT. The chain uses TRBV11-3 and TRBJ2-2; D perhaps matches TRBD2 (5 bases). The CDR3 runs to 12 residues. Germline V gives CDR1 SGHNT, CDR2 YENEEA. Trimming took off 7 bases at V and 4 bases at J, with 7 bases between the two ends.